A few counts support the clone carrying this T cell receptor (beta chain). Its matching antigen is unknown. TCRdb redid the calling of the 5' RACE reads with MiXCR, one entry per CDR3 protein. The repertoire holds around 480,000 distinct CDR3 sequences, around an eighth seen once, with approximately 0.98% in the top ten. The record originates from a study of identical twins. Study observations and caveats: Potential partial confounding of zero-insertion analyses by invariant MAIT and iNKT cells was noted. The study found weaker excess twin sharing in beta out-of-frame sequences.

Germline-derived CDR1 and CDR2 are MNHEY and SVGAGI. The V end was cut by 4 bases, the J end by 3 bases, with 9 bases between. The CDR3 runs 14 residues. These sequences were also reported in another study, on yellow fever vaccine responses in identical twins.

The sequence was collected from a woman aged 18-29 years in good health. The chain joins TRBV6-5 to TRBJ1-4, with TRBD1 as a possible D gene (5 bases). The specimen sequenced was CD4+ T cells sorted from blood. This chain's CDR3 is CASSSTQANEKLFF. As DNA, the CDR3 is TGTGCCAGCAGTTCAACACAGGCTAATGAAAAACTGTTTTTT.